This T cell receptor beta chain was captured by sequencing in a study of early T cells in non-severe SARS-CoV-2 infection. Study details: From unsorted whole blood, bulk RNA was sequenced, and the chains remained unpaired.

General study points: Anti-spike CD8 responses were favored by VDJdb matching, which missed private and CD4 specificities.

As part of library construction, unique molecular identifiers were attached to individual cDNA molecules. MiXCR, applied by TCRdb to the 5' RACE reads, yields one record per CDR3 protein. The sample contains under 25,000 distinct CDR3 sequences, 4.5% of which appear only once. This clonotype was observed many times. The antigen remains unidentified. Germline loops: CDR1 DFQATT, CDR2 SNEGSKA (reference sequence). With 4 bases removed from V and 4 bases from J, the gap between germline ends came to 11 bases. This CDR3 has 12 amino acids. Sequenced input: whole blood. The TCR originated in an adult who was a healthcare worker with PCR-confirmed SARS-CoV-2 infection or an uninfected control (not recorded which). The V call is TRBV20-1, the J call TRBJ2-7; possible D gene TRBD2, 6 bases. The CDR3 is CSATSDNYEQYF. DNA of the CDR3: TGCAGTGCTACTAGCGACAATTACGAGCAGTACTTC.